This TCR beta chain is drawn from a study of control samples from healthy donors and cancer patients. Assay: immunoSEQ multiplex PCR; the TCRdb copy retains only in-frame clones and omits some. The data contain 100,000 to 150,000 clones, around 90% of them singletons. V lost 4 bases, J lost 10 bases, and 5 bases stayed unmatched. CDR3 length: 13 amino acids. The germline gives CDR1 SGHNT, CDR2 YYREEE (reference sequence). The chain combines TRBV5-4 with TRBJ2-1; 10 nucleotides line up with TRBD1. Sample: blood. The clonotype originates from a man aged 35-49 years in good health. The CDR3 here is CASSPGQGKEQFF. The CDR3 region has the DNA TGTGCCAGCAGCCCGGGACAGGGGAAGGAGCAGTTCTTC.